This TCR beta chain was obtained from a study of T cells in Graves' hyperthyroidism and ophthalmopathy. Clinical symptoms, serum thyroxine, TRAb, thyroid ultrasound and orbital computed tomography established diagnosis. There were TCR beta CDR3 regions amplified from RNA transcripts. The HTBI primer set served for first-round RT-PCR of the TCR CDR3. TCRdb passed the multiplex PCR reads through MiXCR, listing each CDR3 protein once. Of a few hundred thousand distinct CDR3 sequences listed, about 15% were seen once; the top ten hold about 33%. Trimming stripped 1 base from V and 5 bases from J, with 13 bases between. The CDR3 contains 14 residues. Germline CDR1 is DFQATT and CDR2 is SNEGSKA (reference sequence).

This TCR came from a woman aged 25 to 45 with Graves' hyperthyroidism. This sequence joins TRBV20-1 and TRBJ2-3; D gene unclear. Sequencing was performed on blood. The CDR3 reads CSARVFEKGDTQYF. CDR3 coding DNA: TGCAGTGCTAGAGTATTCGAGAAGGGAGATACGCAGTATTTT.